These T cell receptor beta chains were read from a single sample in a study of OX40 agonist ivuxolimab in advanced cancers. Produced via immunoSEQ multiplex PCR; TCRdb's table is partial and in-frame only. The top ten clones hold 0.27% of a sample with 90,000 to 130,000 clones, more than 70% of them seen once. The sample in question was CD4+ or CD8+ T cells sorted from blood, obtained in a trial of the OX40 agonist ivuxolimab. The receptors stem from an adult with an advanced solid tumor such as melanoma, head and neck, liver or kidney cancer. Both conserved end residues are part of each CDR3. The D gene is left open where the match is weak. Expanded clones are given a class, and other clones once, few, many or no size at all.

J,length,size,D,V,DNA,CDR3
TRBJ2-1,15,-,TRBD1,TRBV19,TGTGCCAGTAGTATGACCGGGACAGGAGGTTATGAGCAGTTCTTC,CASSMTGTGGYEQFF
TRBJ1-1,14,-,-,TRBV11-2,TGTGCCAGCAGCTTCTTGAAGGGGCGCACTGAAGCTTTCTTT,CASSFLKGRTEAFF
TRBJ1-1,16,-,-,TRBV7-2,TGTGCCAGCAGCTTGGGGTCAGGGCATCGTGACACTGAAGCTTTCTTT,CASSLGSGHRDTEAFF
TRBJ1-2,15,-,TRBD1,TRBV7-9,TGTGCCAGCAGCTTGGGGACAGGAAATAACTATGGCTACACCTTC,CASSLGTGNNYGYTF
TRBJ1-6,15,-,-,TRBV10-3,TGTGCCATCAGTGAGTCGGGGGTACGGAATTCACCCCTCCACTTT,CAISESGVRNSPLHF
TRBJ1-1,14,-,-,TRBV2,TGTGCCAGCAGTTTCCGGACGGCGAACACTGAAGCTTTCTTT,CASSFRTANTEAFF
TRBJ1-2,14,-,TRBD1,TRBV5-6,TGTGCCAGCAGCCGCGGGACAGAGGACTATGGCTACACCTTC,CASSRGTEDYGYTF
TRBJ2-5,14,-,-,TRBV11-1,TGTGCCAGCAGCTTAGTCACTGGGGTTGAGACCCAGTACTTC,CASSLVTGVETQYF
TRBJ1-2,16,few,-,TRBV7-2,TGTGCCAGCAGCTTAAATCAGGGGATCGGTAACTATGGCTACACCTTC,CASSLNQGIGNYGYTF
TRBJ2-1,14,-,-,TRBV7-6,TGTGCCAGCAGCTTAGATCAGGTCTCGGATGAGCAGTTCTTC,CASSLDQVSDEQFF
TRBJ1-1,14,-,-,TRBV27,TGTGCCAGCAGGTCACCTTCGATGAACACTGAAGCTTTCTTT,CASRSPSMNTEAFF
TRBJ1-1,14,-,-,TRBV6-4,TGTGCCAGCAGTGAGCGGGGGTACGGCACTGAAGCTTTCTTT,CASSERGYGTEAFF
TRBJ1-2,13,-,-,TRBV9,TGTGCCAGCAGCGTCCAGAGGGGAACTGGCTACACCTTC,CASSVQRGTGYTF
TRBJ2-3,16,-,-,TRBV7-9,TGTGCCAGCAGCCTGAGGGCGGGCCAGGGGACAGATACGCAGTATTTT,CASSLRAGQGTDTQYF
TRBJ2-2,15,-,TRBD2,TRBV10-3,TGTGCCATCAGCGAGACTAGCGGCGACACCGGGGAGCTGTTTTTT,CAISETSGDTGELFF
TRBJ1-6,12,-,-,TRBV6-1,TGTGCCAGCAGTGAAAGGCAGATTCCCCTCCACTTT,CASSERQIPLHF
TRBJ1-3,15,-,-,TRBV6-5,TGTGCCAGCAGCCCCGACTGGAGCTCTGGAAACACCATATATTTT,CASSPDWSSGNTIYF
TRBJ2-3,15,-,TRBD2,TRBV19,TGTGCCAGTAGTATGGGCGGGAGGGCACCAGATACGCAGTATTTT,CASSMGGRAPDTQYF
TRBJ2-3,15,-,-,TRBV7-9,TGTGCCAGCAGCCGGGGGACTGGGAGCACAGATACGCAGTATTTT,CASSRGTGSTDTQYF
TRBJ2-2,14,-,TRBD2,TRBV4-3,TGCGCCAGCAGCCTCGGACTAGGTGGCGGGGAGCTGTTTTTT,CASSLGLGGGELFF
TRBJ1-5,14,few,-,TRBV6-6,TGTGCCAGCAGTCCCTTTGGGAGCAATCAGCCCCAGCATTTT,CASSPFGSNQPQHF
TRBJ2-2,19,-,-,TRBV28,TGTGCCAGCAGTTTATGGATCTCTACAGGCGGCCCTAACACCGGGGAGCTGTTTTTT,CASSLWISTGGPNTGELFF
TRBJ2-7,14,-,-,TRBV4-3,TGCGCCAGCAGCCAGAGGGAGGGGGGTTACGAGCAGTACTTC,CASSQREGGYEQYF
TRBJ1-1,14,few,-,TRBV7-2,TGTGCCAGCAGCTTACCGCGGGTGAACACTGAAGCTTTCTTT,CASSLPRVNTEAFF
TRBJ2-2,16,-,TRBD2,TRBV5-6,TGTGCCAGCAGCTTGGCGGGCGGGAGACACACCGGGGAGCTGTTTTTT,CASSLAGGRHTGELFF
TRBJ2-7,12,-,-,TRBV6-1,TGTGCCAGCAGTTCATACATCTACGAGCAGTACTTC,CASSSYIYEQYF
TRBJ1-4,16,-,-,TRBV14,TGTGCCAGCAGCAAGGGAGCCTCAGGGATTGGCGAAAAACTGTTTTTT,CASSKGASGIGEKLFF
TRBJ2-2,12,-,-,TRBV6-6,TGTGCCAGCAGTGACCCTCGAGGGGAGCTGTTTTTT,CASSDPRGELFF
TRBJ1-2,12,-,-,TRBV7-9,TGTGCCAGCAGCTTAGGGGGCGCAGGCTACACCTTC,CASSLGGAGYTF
TRBJ2-7,15,-,-,TRBV7-9,TGTGCCAGCAGCTTTGGAGCAGGTCCCTCCTACGAGCAGTACTTC,CASSFGAGPSYEQYF
TRBJ2-5,13,-,-,TRBV28,TGTGCCAGCAGTGCGAGAGGGGAAGAGACCCAGTACTTC,CASSARGEETQYF